This TCR beta chain stems from a study of blood T cell repertoires in COVID-19. Study-wide context: There were acute and convalescent COVID-19 samples, and they came from the United States, Italy and Spain. PBMCs, B-cell-depleted T cells, or T cells were the source of the cDNA or gDNA that made up the material.

Germline V gene data show CDR1 as LGHNA and CDR2 as YSLEER. Trimming took 0 bases from V and 7 from J, leaving 15 bases between them. The CDR3 is 15 residues long. Shortly before study entry, within 2 weeks, exposed participants had met a COVID-19 case. The method was immunoSEQ multiplex PCR; TCRdb's version includes in-frame clones alone and lacks a portion of them. The repertoire holds around 330,000 clones, with about 85% as singletons. The chain uses TRBV4-3 and TRBJ1-2, with D unclear. Sequencing was done on a sample of PBMCs or T cells enriched from blood (not recorded which). This TCR was recovered from a woman aged 25 to 45 who had been exposed to COVID-19. The CDR3, as DNA: TGCGCCAGCAGCCAAGATGGCGGCATGGAGAGTGGCTACACCTTC. This sequence encodes CASSQDGGMESGYTF.